This T cell receptor beta chain was profiled in a study of blood T cell repertoires in COVID-19. On the study more broadly: Italy, Spain and the United States were the sources of the convalescent and acute COVID-19 samples. Nucleic acid was either cDNA or gDNA, and it came from T cells, B-cell-depleted T cells, or PBMCs.

The V and J ends lost 5 bases and 2 bases, in that order; junction bases with no gene match: 4. CDR1 and CDR2 from the germline V gene are SEHNR and FQNEAQ (reference sequence). There are 14 residues in the CDR3. Per the original methods: Reference gene primer amplification gave estimated nucleated cell counts. Only in-frame clones appear in the TCRdb table, and some are missing; sequencing was by immunoSEQ multiplex PCR. V, J and clone size are those of that table, while D and trimming were read from the DNA. Seen here are about 81,000 clones, roughly 82% observed once, and the top ten hold 20% to 30%.

The sequenced sample was peripheral blood. This clonotype was sampled from a human donor in a cohort sampled during active COVID-19. The rearrangement uses TRBV7-9 and TRBJ2-5; TRBD2 matches 8 bases. CDR3 amino acids: CASSPSGRQETQYF. In DNA form, the CDR3 reads TGTGCCAGCAGCCCTAGCGGGCGTCAAGAGACCCAGTACTTC.